Below, 3 T cell receptor beta chains from the same sample are listed, as sequenced in a study of blood T cell repertoires in COVID-19. Measured with immunoSEQ multiplex PCR; TCRdb has only the in-frame clones, and not every one. The sample gives over 65,000 clones, more than 75% of which show up once; 9% to 15% is in the top ten. Sequenced sample: peripheral blood. These receptors all stem from a human donor in a cohort sampled during active COVID-19.

J is TRBJ2-1 and V is TRBV27; TRBD2 agrees at 7 bases. The V segment lost 5 bases and the J segment 5 bases; nucleotides outside the gene matches: 9. The CDR3 has 15 residues. Germline V gene sequence: CDR1 MNHEY, CDR2 SMNVEV (reference sequence). For the CDR3, the DNA is TGTGCCAGCAGTCCCCGGACTAGATATAACAATGAGCAGTTCTTC. This translates into CASSPRTRYNNEQFF.

The chain couples TRBV5-1 to TRBJ1-2; 7 bases match TRBD1. Trimming took 4 bases from V and 4 from J; bases not matched to a gene: 7. This CDR3 is built from 14 residues. Germline V gene sequence: CDR1 SGHRS, CDR2 YFSETQ. The CDR3 nucleotides are TGCGCCAGCAGCCCTGGACAGGAACTCTATGGCTACACCTTC. Encoded protein: CASSPGQELYGYTF.

V usage is TRBV4-2 and J usage is TRBJ2-7; D unclear. CDR3 size: 15 residues. CDR1 LGHNA and CDR2 YNFKEQ come from the germline V gene. Between the trimmed V and J ends, which lost 0 bases and 0 bases, there was a span of 9 bases. This CDR3 is CASSQDNFGSYEQYF. The CDR3 DNA sequence: TGTGCCAGCAGCCAAGATAATTTCGGCTCCTACGAGCAGTACTTC.